These T cell receptor beta chains were read from a single sample in a study of blood T cell repertoires in COVID-19. TCRdb's copy holds only in-frame clones and misses some; the assay was immunoSEQ multiplex PCR. The sample has some 13,000 clones, 80% to 90% seen once. Input material: peripheral blood. These TCRs come from a human donor in a cohort sampled during active COVID-19. Each CDR3 is given with its conserved first and last residue. The D gene is left open where the match is weak. Size is stated for part of the rows, as once, few or many counts, or as a class when the clone is expanded.

CDR3: CASSFRSFPYEQYF
DNA: TGTGCCAGCAGCTTTAGATCTTTCCCCTACGAGCAGTACTTC
J: TRBJ2-7
V: TRBV7-2
size: NA
D: NA

CDR3: CASSLATGGGEAFF
DNA: TGTGCCAGCAGCTTGGCCACTGGGGGCGGTGAAGCTTTCTTT
J: TRBJ1-1
V: TRBV5-4
size: NA
D: NA

CDR3: CASSQDFSGVGDNEQFF
DNA: TGCGCCAGCAGCCAAGATTTCTCGGGGGTGGGGGACAATGAGCAGTTCTTC
J: TRBJ2-1
V: TRBV4-1
size: NA
D: NA

CDR3: CASSSRTGSTDTQYF
DNA: TGTGCCAGCAGCTCCCGGACAGGCAGCACAGATACGCAGTATTTT
J: TRBJ2-3
V: TRBV11-3
size: NA
D: TRBD1

CDR3: CASSPLFEAWTSGSSGANVLTF
DNA: TGTGCCAGCAGTCCCCTCTTTGAAGCTTGGACTAGCGGGAGCTCTGGGGCCAACGTCCTGACTTTC
J: TRBJ2-6
V: TRBV6-6
size: NA
D: TRBD2

CDR3: CASSRTSGSYEQYF
DNA: TGTGCCAGCAGCCGTACTAGCGGCTCCTACGAGCAGTACTTC
J: TRBJ2-7
V: TRBV11-2
size: NA
D: TRBD2

CDR3: CASSGAGVGGETQYF
DNA: TGTGCCAGCAGCGGGGCGGGAGTTGGGGGAGAGACCCAGTACTTC
J: TRBJ2-5
V: TRBV5-4
size: NA
D: TRBD2

CDR3: CAWKGQGVIGAGELFF
DNA: TGTGCCTGGAAGGGACAGGGGGTCATAGGGGCCGGGGAGCTGTTTTTT
J: TRBJ2-2
V: TRBV30
size: NA
D: TRBD1

CDR3: CASMGAGRTEAFF
DNA: TGTGCCAGCATGGGGGCAGGGCGAACTGAAGCTTTCTTT
J: TRBJ1-1
V: TRBV6-6
size: NA
D: NA

CDR3: CASSRGSQDTEAFF
DNA: TGTGCCAGCAGCCGTGGGAGTCAGGACACTGAAGCTTTCTTT
J: TRBJ1-1
V: TRBV3-1/TRBV3-2
size: NA
D: NA

CDR3: CASSRGQGKNEKLFF
DNA: TGTGCCAGCAGCCGAGGACAGGGCAAAAATGAAAAACTGTTTTTT
J: TRBJ1-4
V: TRBV27
size: NA
D: TRBD1

CDR3: CASGPEGNQPQHF
DNA: TGTGCTAGTGGTCCGGAGGGCAATCAGCCCCAGCATTTT
J: TRBJ1-5
V: TRBV12-5
size: NA
D: NA

CDR3: CASSPNRLGNTEAFF
DNA: TGTGCCAGCAGTCCGAACAGGCTCGGGAACACTGAAGCTTTCTTT
J: TRBJ1-1
V: TRBV27
size: NA
D: NA

CDR3: CASSTLKGVGHPNYGYTF
DNA: TGTGCCAGCAGCACCCTAAAGGGAGTGGGACATCCTAACTATGGCTACACCTTC
J: TRBJ1-2
V: TRBV21-1
size: NA
D: NA

CDR3: CASSTTTGIMNTEAFF
DNA: TGTGCCAGCAGCACAACCACAGGGATAATGAACACTGAAGCTTTCTTT
J: TRBJ1-1
V: TRBV5-4
size: few
D: NA

CDR3: CASSGDRVKAFF
DNA: TGTGCCAGCAGCGGAGACAGGGTGAAAGCTTTCTTT
J: TRBJ1-1
V: TRBV11-2
size: NA
D: TRBD1

CDR3: CASSVGVGDYEQYF
DNA: TGTGCCAGCAGCGTAGGAGTCGGGGACTACGAGCAGTACTTC
J: TRBJ2-7
V: TRBV9
size: once
D: NA

CDR3: CASSQARGFVDEQYF
DNA: TGTGCCAGCAGCCAAGCGAGGGGGTTTGTCGACGAGCAGTACTTC
J: TRBJ2-7
V: TRBV14
size: NA
D: NA

CDR3: CAWDRGAETQYF
DNA: TGTGCCTGGGACCGGGGGGCCGAGACCCAGTACTTC
J: TRBJ2-5
V: TRBV30
size: NA
D: NA

CDR3: CASSPGTQYSNQPQHF
DNA: TGTGCCAGCAGCCCAGGGACACAGTATAGCAATCAGCCCCAGCATTTT
J: TRBJ1-5
V: TRBV7-6
size: NA
D: NA

CDR3: CAWGQGARDGYTF
DNA: TGTGCCTGGGGACAGGGGGCGAGAGATGGCTACACCTTC
J: TRBJ1-2
V: TRBV30
size: once
D: TRBD1

CDR3: CASSYSRGAEAFF
DNA: TGTGCCAGCAGTTACAGCAGGGGTGCTGAAGCTTTCTTT
J: TRBJ1-1
V: TRBV6-2/TRBV6-3
size: NA
D: NA

CDR3: CASRGQPGNTIYF
DNA: TGTGCCAGTAGGGGACAGCCCGGAAACACCATATATTTT
J: TRBJ1-3
V: TRBV19
size: NA
D: TRBD1

CDR3: CASSYPRGLRENEQFF
DNA: TGTGCCAGCAGTTACCCCCGTGGGCTTCGGGAAAATGAGCAGTTCTTC
J: TRBJ2-1
V: TRBV6-2/TRBV6-3
size: NA
D: NA

CDR3: CASSFRQGSTGELFF
DNA: TGTGCCAGCAGCTTTCGCCAGGGATCTACCGGGGAGCTGTTTTTT
J: TRBJ2-2
V: TRBV5-4
size: NA
D: NA

CDR3: CATSRGVSYNEQFF
DNA: TGTGCCACCAGCAGGGGCGTCTCCTACAATGAGCAGTTCTTC
J: TRBJ2-1
V: TRBV15
size: NA
D: NA

CDR3: CASSLTGTGILQSSYTF
DNA: TGCGCCAGCAGCCTCACCGGGACAGGGATCCTCCAGAGCTCCTACACCTTC
J: TRBJ1-2
V: TRBV5-1
size: NA
D: TRBD1

CDR3: CASSERREGREQYF
DNA: TGTGCCAGCAGTGAGCGGCGGGAAGGTCGTGAGCAGTACTTC
J: TRBJ2-7
V: TRBV2
size: NA
D: NA

CDR3: CASSPLGGGGNEQFF
DNA: TGTGCCAGCAGCCCCCTGGGGGGGGGCGGGAATGAGCAGTTCTTC
J: TRBJ2-1
V: TRBV5-8
size: once
D: NA

CDR3: CAASTGPNQPQHF
DNA: TGTGCCGCCTCGACAGGGCCCAATCAGCCCCAGCATTTT
J: TRBJ1-5
V: TRBV30
size: NA
D: TRBD1

CDR3: CASSSSEEQYF
DNA: TGCGCCAGCAGCTCCTCGGAGGAGCAGTACTTC
J: TRBJ2-7
V: TRBV5-1
size: NA
D: NA

CDR3: CASSSLLDDGQFF
DNA: TGCGCCAGCAGCTCTCTTCTAGATGACGGGCAGTTCTTC
J: TRBJ2-1
V: TRBV5-1
size: NA
D: NA

CDR3: CASSPRGGAGNNEKLFF
DNA: TGTGCCAGCTCACCAAGAGGAGGGGCAGGGAATAATGAAAAACTGTTTTTT
J: TRBJ1-4
V: TRBV18
size: NA
D: NA

CDR3: CASTFDRDTGELFF
DNA: TGTGCCAGCACCTTTGACAGGGACACCGGGGAGCTGTTTTTT
J: TRBJ2-2
V: TRBV27
size: NA
D: TRBD1

CDR3: CASSQVGAEQYF
DNA: TGTGCCAGCAGCCAAGTGGGGGCCGAGCAGTACTTC
J: TRBJ2-7
V: TRBV3-1/TRBV3-2
size: NA
D: NA

CDR3: CASSLFPQGGTEAFF
DNA: TGTGCCAGCAGCTTATTCCCTCAGGGAGGCACTGAAGCTTTCTTT
J: TRBJ1-1
V: TRBV7-2
size: NA
D: NA

CDR3: CASSPRTGSAYEQYF
DNA: TGTGCCAGCTCACCAAGGACAGGGAGCGCATACGAGCAGTACTTC
J: TRBJ2-7
V: TRBV18
size: once
D: TRBD1

CDR3: CASSSYREFYEQYF
DNA: TGTGCCAGCTCATCCTACAGGGAGTTCTACGAGCAGTACTTC
J: TRBJ2-7
V: TRBV6-5
size: few
D: NA

CDR3: CASSLDSVIGPQHF
DNA: TGTGCCAGCAGTTTAGACTCGGTAATCGGGCCCCAGCATTTT
J: TRBJ1-5
V: TRBV28
size: NA
D: NA

CDR3: CASSLGSSGLSYEQYF
DNA: TGCGCCAGCAGCTTGGGTAGTTCAGGCCTCTCCTACGAGCAGTACTTC
J: TRBJ2-7
V: TRBV5-1
size: NA
D: NA

CDR3: CASSLRQTGNTEAFF
DNA: TGTGCCAGCAGTTTGAGGCAGACAGGTAACACTGAAGCTTTCTTT
J: TRBJ1-1
V: TRBV28
size: NA
D: NA

CDR3: CASSLNRQGWNEQFF
DNA: TGTGCCAGCAGTTTGAACAGACAGGGGTGGAATGAGCAGTTCTTC
J: TRBJ2-1
V: TRBV27
size: NA
D: TRBD1

CDR3: CASSPTGIGSDTQYF
DNA: TGTGCCAGCAGCCCGACAGGGATCGGGTCAGATACGCAGTATTTT
J: TRBJ2-3
V: TRBV5-5
size: once
D: TRBD1

CDR3: CASSLVRVEVETQYF
DNA: TGTGCCAGCAGCTTGGTCAGGGTTGAAGTTGAGACCCAGTACTTC
J: TRBJ2-5
V: TRBV5-5
size: NA
D: NA

CDR3: CASSRTGMNSPLHF
DNA: TGTGCCAGCAGCCGTACAGGGATGAATTCACCCCTCCACTTT
J: TRBJ1-6
V: TRBV13
size: NA
D: NA

CDR3: CASRGQGPSGYTF
DNA: TGTGCCAGCAGGGGACAGGGTCCTAGTGGCTACACCTTC
J: TRBJ1-2
V: TRBV7-3
size: once
D: TRBD1

CDR3: CAAGGVASEQYF
DNA: TGTGCCGCCGGGGGGGTCGCCTCCGAGCAGTACTTC
J: TRBJ2-7
V: TRBV6-5
size: NA
D: TRBD2

CDR3: CASSLLTDNTGELFF
DNA: TGCGCCAGCAGCTTGTTAACAGACAACACCGGGGAGCTGTTTTTT
J: TRBJ2-2
V: TRBV5-1
size: NA
D: NA

CDR3: CASSSGDRYYGYTF
DNA: TGTGCCAGCAGTTCCGGGGACAGGTACTATGGCTACACCTTC
J: TRBJ1-2
V: TRBV28
size: once
D: TRBD1

CDR3: CASSLDRAQGSYNEQFF
DNA: TGTGCCAGCAGCTTAGATCGGGCTCAGGGTAGCTACAATGAGCAGTTCTTC
J: TRBJ2-1
V: TRBV11-2
size: once
D: NA

CDR3: CASSIVGNQPQHF
DNA: TGTGCCAGTAGTATAGTAGGCAATCAGCCCCAGCATTTT
J: TRBJ1-5
V: TRBV19
size: NA
D: NA

CDR3: CSVRPSGTLAYEQYF
DNA: TGCAGCGTTCGACCTTCCGGGACACTGGCGTACGAGCAGTACTTC
J: TRBJ2-7
V: TRBV29-1
size: NA
D: NA

CDR3: CATRGTSGRAGYNEQFF
DNA: TGTGCCACCAGGGGGACTAGCGGGAGGGCGGGCTACAATGAGCAGTTCTTC
J: TRBJ2-1
V: TRBV24-1
size: NA
D: TRBD2